Listed below are T cell receptor beta chains from one sample, sequenced in a study of blood T cell repertoires in COVID-19. The repertoire was sequenced with immunoSEQ multiplex PCR; TCRdb's copy has only in-frame clones and lacks some. The repertoire holds approximately 220,000 clones, 81% seen once, with roughly 8% in the top ten. Sequencing input: peripheral blood. Receptors originate from a woman of 80 years or more with acute or convalescent COVID-19. Each CDR3 is given with its conserved first and last residue. Each record gives: V gene, J gene, CDR3 protein.

>TRBV15|TRBJ2-1
CATSRATSGGVQFF
>TRBV5-1|TRBJ2-5
CASSLGGGGQETQYF
>TRBV28|TRBJ1-1
CASSSPGQGDDEAFF
>TRBV15|TRBJ2-7
CATSPVGGPPSYEQYF
>TRBV25-1|TRBJ2-1
CASSDFSGGPHNEQFF
>TRBV2|TRBJ1-2
CASSEGTGPNGYTF
>TRBV30|TRBJ2-2
CAWSPDRIDTGELFF
>TRBV3-1/TRBV3-2|TRBJ1-2
CASSSQGSYGYTF
>TRBV9|TRBJ2-3
CASSNPTGGKVDTQYF
>TRBV4-2|TRBJ2-3
CASSQGLAGDTDTQYF
>TRBV2|TRBJ1-4
CASSGWRTSNEKLFF
>TRBV4-2|TRBJ2-1
CASSQDLASGGEQFF
>TRBV7-2|TRBJ1-1
CASSFTPLGQGGRAFF
>TRBV5-1|TRBJ2-7
CASTLGTAKSYEQYF
>TRBV6-5|TRBJ2-3
CASSGGAWSTDTQYF
>TRBV5-1|TRBJ2-7
CASSLGRGVHEQYF
>TRBV19|TRBJ1-5
CASSKTSKQDRDQHF
>TRBV19|TRBJ2-3
CASRGQPMTDTQYF
>TRBV6-6|TRBJ2-1
CASSYSSDGTSQFF
>TRBV19|TRBJ1-1
CASSMSGVTEAFF
>TRBV11-2|TRBJ2-7
CASSQGQGVPEQYF
>TRBV28|TRBJ1-2
CASRLTGSNYGYTF
>TRBV27|TRBJ1-6
CASTPTHSYNSPLHF
>TRBV28|TRBJ1-5
CASSSVGVLDQPQHF
>TRBV27|TRBJ2-2
CASSLGQPNTGELFF
>TRBV6-4|TRBJ1-1
CASSEEVSTEAFF
>TRBV15|TRBJ1-1
CATSRDQGVLAFF